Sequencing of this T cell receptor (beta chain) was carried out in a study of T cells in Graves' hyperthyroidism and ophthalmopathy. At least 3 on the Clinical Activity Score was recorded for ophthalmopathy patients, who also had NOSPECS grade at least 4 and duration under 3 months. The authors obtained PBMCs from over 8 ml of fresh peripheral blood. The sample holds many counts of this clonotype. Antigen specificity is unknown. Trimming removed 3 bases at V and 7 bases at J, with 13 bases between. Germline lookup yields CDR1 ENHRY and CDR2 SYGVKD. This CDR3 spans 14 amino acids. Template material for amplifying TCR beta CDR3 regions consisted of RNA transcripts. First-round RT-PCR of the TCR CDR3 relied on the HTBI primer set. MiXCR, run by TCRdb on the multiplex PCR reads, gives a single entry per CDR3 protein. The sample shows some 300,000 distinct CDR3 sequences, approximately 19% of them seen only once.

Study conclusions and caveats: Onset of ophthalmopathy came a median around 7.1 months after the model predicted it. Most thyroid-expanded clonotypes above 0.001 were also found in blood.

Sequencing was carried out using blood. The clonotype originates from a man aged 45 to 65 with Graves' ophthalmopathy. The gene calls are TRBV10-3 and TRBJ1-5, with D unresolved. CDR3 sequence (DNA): TGTGCCATCAGTGATCGCGGGGAAGACCAGCCCCAGCATTTT. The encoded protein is CAISDRGEDQPQHF.